Sequencing of this TCR beta chain was carried out in a study of control samples from healthy donors and cancer patients. The CDR3 consists of 15 residues. Germline V gene sequence: CDR1 MNHNY, CDR2 SVGAGI (reference sequence). V was cut by 0 bases and J by 6 bases, with 12 bases left in between. Sequenced by immunoSEQ multiplex PCR; TCRdb stores in-frame clones only, minus some. This table has 150,000 or so clones, approximately 94% appearing once. The sequencing input was blood. The sequence was obtained from a woman between 40 and 55 years old in good health. This chain joins TRBV6-6 and TRBJ1-3; TRBD1 might be the D (6 bases). This CDR3 reads CASSYSRAGANTIYF. CDR3 DNA: TGTGCCAGCAGTTACTCGAGGGCAGGGGCAAACACCATATATTTT.